This is a list of T cell receptor beta chains from one sample in a study of cytomegalovirus exposure and HLA in healthy donors. Measured with immunoSEQ multiplex PCR; TCRdb has only the in-frame clones, and not every one. The data hold around 130,000 clones, with 65% to 85% observed a single time. The sequenced sample consisted of PBMCs. These receptors all stem from a man in his fifties in good health and CMV-seronegative. Both conserved end residues are part of each CDR3. The D gene is left open where the match is weak. Expanded clones get a size class; other rows say once, few or many, or leave the size out.

d_gene,v_gene,abundance,j_gene,CDR3nt,CDR3aa
TRBD2,TRBV18,.,TRBJ2-5,TGTGCCAGCTCACGGGCGGGACTAGCGGAACAAGAGACCCAGTACTTC,CASSRAGLAEQETQYF
.,TRBV7-2,.,TRBJ1-1,TGTGCCAGCAGCGCTACAGGGTCTTACGAAGCTTTCTTT,CASSATGSYEAFF
.,TRBV5-6,few,TRBJ2-1,TGTGCCAGCAGCATCTTGACAGCAGGGATCAATGAGCAGTTCTTC,CASSILTAGINEQFF
.,TRBV6-5,once,TRBJ2-7,TGTGCCAGCAGCTACTCGTTCTTGGGGGAGGACGAGCAGTACTTC,CASSYSFLGEDEQYF
.,TRBV28,.,TRBJ2-3,TGTGCCAGCAGCGTTGAGGCGGGCACAGATACGCAGTATTTT,CASSVEAGTDTQYF
TRBD2,TRBV9,few,TRBJ2-5,TGTGCCAGCAGCGCCTTAGGCGGGAGGACCGAGACCCAGTACTTC,CASSALGGRTETQYF
.,TRBV6-5,.,TRBJ2-7,TGTGCCAGCAGTTACTCCGGGGAGAGGGGGTACGAGCAGTACTTC,CASSYSGERGYEQYF
.,TRBV28,.,TRBJ1-1,TGTGCCAGCAGTTTTCGGGCAGGGGCTTACTTGAACACTGAAGCTTTCTTT,CASSFRAGAYLNTEAFF
TRBD1,TRBV6-5,.,TRBJ1-1,TGTGCCAGCAGTTACCGCGACAGGGGGAGGGCTGAAGCTTTCTTT,CASSYRDRGRAEAFF
.,TRBV27,few,TRBJ2-3,TGTGCCTCCGGAGGGGGCCACTGGGGTACGCAGTATTTT,CASGGGHWGTQYF
.,TRBV4-3,.,TRBJ1-4,TGCGCCAGCAGCCAAGATTGGGGGGAAACTAATGAAAAACTGTTTTTT,CASSQDWGETNEKLFF
TRBD1,TRBV19,.,TRBJ2-7,TGTGCCAGTAGTAGGGTAAGGACAGGCGGCGAGCAGTACTTC,CASSRVRTGGEQYF
TRBD1,TRBV27,.,TRBJ1-5,TGTGCCAGCAGTACACAGGGGGCGAACAATCAGCCCCAGCATTTT,CASSTQGANNQPQHF
TRBD1,TRBV7-8,few,TRBJ2-5,TGTGCCAGCAGCTTGACTACAGGGGCGAAGACCCAGTACTTC,CASSLTTGAKTQYF
TRBD1,TRBV6-1,.,TRBJ1-1,TGTGCCAGCAGTGGTGGACCGAGACAGGGGGCTATGAACACTGAAGCTTTCTTT,CASSGGPRQGAMNTEAFF
.,TRBV7-9,.,TRBJ1-2,TGTGCCAGCAGCTCTAACAGGGACTACACCTTC,CASSSNRDYTF
.,TRBV19,.,TRBJ2-6,TGTGCCAGTAGTATAAACAGGGCCTTATCTGGGGCCAACGTCCTGACTTTC,CASSINRALSGANVLTF
.,TRBV5-4,.,TRBJ2-5,TGTGCCAGCAGCTTGGCGGGGGCAGGGGGAGAGACCCAGTACTTC,CASSLAGAGGETQYF
TRBD1,TRBV18,.,TRBJ2-7,TGTGCCAGCTCACCCCCGACAGGGGACGAGCAGTACTTC,CASSPPTGDEQYF
.,TRBV27,.,TRBJ1-2,TGTGCCAGCGGCCACGCGGGGAAGGGCTACACCTTC,CASGHAGKGYTF
.,TRBV10-3,.,TRBJ2-5,TGTGCCATCAGTGAACCGAGGGGGTCGGGGGAGACCCAGTACTTC,CAISEPRGSGETQYF
TRBD1,TRBV28,.,TRBJ1-2,TGTGCCAGCAGTTTACGGACAGGTGGCTACACCTTC,CASSLRTGGYTF
.,TRBV6-5,.,TRBJ1-3,TGTGCCAGCAGCCTGACAGCGTTCTCTGGAAACACCATATATTTT,CASSLTAFSGNTIYF
TRBD1,TRBV5-1,.,TRBJ2-7,TGCGCCAGCAGCTCACCGGGACAGGGATACGAGCAGTACTTC,CASSSPGQGYEQYF
.,TRBV19,.,TRBJ1-5,TGTGCCATTGGGGACACCCTGGGTCAGCCCCAGCATTTT,CAIGDTLGQPQHF
.,TRBV19,.,TRBJ2-1,TGTGCCAGTAGTAAGCGGACAGCGACGAGTTACAATGAGCAGTTCTTC,CASSKRTATSYNEQFF
TRBD1,TRBV11-2,.,TRBJ2-2,TGTGCCAGCAGCCAGGGGACAGGAACCACCGGGGAGCTGTTTTTT,CASSQGTGTTGELFF
TRBD2,TRBV11-2,.,TRBJ2-1,TGTGCCAGCAGCTCCCCGGGCGGGAGCGAGCAGTTCTTC,CASSSPGGSEQFF
TRBD1,TRBV9,.,TRBJ1-2,TGTGCCAGCAGCGTAGGGGGGACAGCGGATGGCTACACCTTC,CASSVGGTADGYTF
TRBD1,TRBV10-3,.,TRBJ2-1,TGTGCCTCCACCGGGACAGGGGATGCCAATGAGCAGTTCTTC,CASTGTGDANEQFF
.,TRBV6-5,.,TRBJ1-6,TGTGCCAGCAGTTACGGACAGATAGGGTATTCACCCCTCCACTTT,CASSYGQIGYSPLHF
.,TRBV6-5,.,TRBJ1-3,TGTGCCAGCAGTTTACTATTCCGATCGGGCACCATATATTTT,CASSLLFRSGTIYF
TRBD2,TRBV11-1,.,TRBJ2-7,TGTGCCAGCAGTCCCCTAGCGGGAGTTGCCTACGAGCAGTACTTC,CASSPLAGVAYEQYF
TRBD2,TRBV2,.,TRBJ2-7,TGTGCCGGGGGACTAGCGGGAGGCTACGAGCAGTACTTC,CAGGLAGGYEQYF
TRBD2,TRBV4-1,.,TRBJ2-1,TGCGCCAGCAGCCAGGACGGGACTAGCGGGAACAATGAGCAGTTCTTC,CASSQDGTSGNNEQFF